The 4 T cell receptor beta chains given below trace back to one sample, sequenced in a study of blood T cell repertoires in COVID-19. Only in-frame clones appear in the TCRdb table, and some are missing; sequencing was by immunoSEQ multiplex PCR. The data show over 200,000 clones, about 80% seen once. Sample: PBMCs or T cells enriched from blood (not recorded which). Receptors originate from a man in his sixties who had recovered from COVID-19.

The chain has TRBV7-2 and TRBJ1-2; D may be TRBD1 (6 bases). V shed 3 bases and J shed 7 bases, with 12 bases lying between them. Germline lookup yields CDR1 SGHTA and CDR2 FQGNSA. This CDR3 is built from 13 residues. CDR3 bases: TGTGCCAGCAGCTTTCGGGAAGGGGGTGGCTACACCTTC. It specifies CASSFREGGGYTF.

The chain is built from TRBV24-1 and TRBJ2-7, with 8 positions matching TRBD1. The CDR3 covers 16 residues. Germline trimming cut 4 bases from V and 3 bases from J; bases unmatched to any gene: 10. From germline, CDR1 is KGHDR and CDR2 SFDVKD. The CDR3 region is CATSENIGTGNYEQYF. The DNA for the CDR3 is TGTGCCACCAGTGAGAACATCGGGACAGGCAACTACGAGCAGTACTTC.

The gene calls are TRBV19 and TRBJ1-2; no firm D call. V shed 4 bases and J shed 9 bases, with 15 bases lying between them. The CDR3 sequence is 13 residues long. Germline-derived CDR1 and CDR2 are LNHDA and SQIVND (reference sequence). The chain's CDR3 is CASSNENRASYTF. CDR3 in DNA: TGTGCCAGTAGTAATGAAAACCGCGCCAGCTACACCTTC.

The rearrangement links TRBV10-3 to TRBJ2-1; the match to TRBD2 covers 12 bases. V was clipped by 6 bases and J by 5 bases; unmatched bases: 8. Looked up from germline, CDR1 is ENHRY and CDR2 is SYGVKD. CDR3 length equals 16 residues. CDR3 DNA sequence: TGTGCCATCAGATTTACGACTAGCGGGGGAAACAATGAGCAGTTCTTC. Translation: CAIRFTTSGGNNEQFF.